This TCR beta chain appears in the sequencing data of a study of cytomegalovirus exposure and HLA in healthy donors. Trimming shortened V by 7 bases and J by 7 bases, and 13 bases separated the two germline ends. Germline-derived CDR1 and CDR2 are SQVTM and ANQGSEA. The CDR3 runs 11 residues. On this clone itself: Its antigen is not identified.

Clones were read by immunoSEQ multiplex PCR, and TCRdb kept only the in-frame ones, dropping some. Among 110,000 to 150,000 clones listed, around 89% were seen once. Overall study results and limits: Altogether, 160 or so TCR beta chains were recorded as cytomegalovirus-associated.

The gene calls are TRBV29-1 and TRBJ2-5; unclear D gene. This clonotype was sampled from a woman aged 30 to 39 in good health and CMV-seropositive. The specimen sequenced was PBMCs. In DNA, the CDR3 is TGCAGCGCCCTCAGTCTTGGGACCCAGTACTTC. Residues: CSALSLGTQYF.